This T cell receptor beta chain was recorded in a study of T cell repertoires in cytomegalovirus infection. Note on this clonotype: What it binds is unknown.

Trimming stripped 4 bases from V and 5 bases from J, with 14 bases between. The CDR3 spans 13 residues. In germline, CDR1 is SQVTM, CDR2 ANQGSEA. TCRdb reprocessed the reads via MiXCR and lists one record per CDR3 protein. The sample yields about 360,000 distinct CDR3 sequences, about 32% seen once. Here the sequenced sample was cultured PBMCs, taken from culture after CMV antigen stimulation. The sequence came from a human donor in good health (CMV status not recorded). Some clones in this sample may be carry-over from other donors' samples. J is TRBJ2-5 and V is TRBV29-1; TRBD1 might be the D (6 bases). CDR3 in DNA: TGCAGCGTTGGGCAGGGGAAACGGGAGACCCAGTACTTC. Its protein product is CSVGQGKRETQYF.